These 16 T cell receptor beta chains were sequenced from one sample in a study of beta chain features in type 1 diabetes. The whole isolated RNA underwent reverse transcription, so sequencing captured expressed TCRB transcripts. The data were produced by immunoSEQ multiplex PCR, yet TCRdb's version contains in-frame clones alone and is incomplete. This table holds about 650,000 clones, under 15% found once. For these receptors, no antigen is known. Overall study findings and caveats: Among all four CD4+ subsets, Type 1 diabetes patients had TCRB CDR3s that were moderately but significantly shorter.

Sequenced input: naive CD4+ T cells from blood. The receptors derive from a man aged 30 to 39 with type 1 diabetes.

This clone has just a few counts. The chain combines TRBV29-1 with TRBJ2-7; 12 bases are shared with TRBD2. This CDR3 has 14 residues. The junction had 0 bases not matched to a gene; V was cut back by 2 bases and J by 1 base. CDR1 and CDR2 (germline): SQVTM, ANQGSEA. CDR3: CSVETSGGSYEQYF. In DNA, the CDR3 is TGCAGCGTTGAAACTAGCGGGGGGTCCTACGAGCAGTACTTC.

This clone was seen more than once but under ten times. The V call is TRBV29-1, the J call TRBJ2-1; no clear D gene. Germline V gene data show CDR1 as SQVTM and CDR2 as ANQGSEA. The CDR3 is made up of 13 amino acids. V was shortened by 1 base and J by 4 bases, with 8 bases between the two germline ends. CDR3 sequence: CSVEVAVYNEQFF. The CDR3 DNA reads TGCAGCGTTGAAGTAGCAGTATACAATGAGCAGTTCTTC.

This chain connects TRBV11-2 to TRBJ2-5; D possibly corresponds to TRBD2 (6 bases). CDR1 is SGHAT and CDR2 is FQNNGV in the germline V gene. The ends were cut back, 7 bases at V and 4 bases at J, with 13 bases in the middle. The length of the CDR3 is 13 residues. The CDR3 region is CASTPVGRETQYF. DNA of the CDR3: TGTGCCAGCACCCCGGTCGGGAGAGAGACCCAGTACTTC.

This clone has only a few counts. V usage is TRBV10-3 and J usage is TRBJ2-7, with TRBD2 matching 12 bases. The CDR3 covers 14 residues. Germline V gene lookup returns CDR1 ENHRY and CDR2 SYGVKD. V trimming: 10 bases; J trimming: 4 bases; junction bases outside the gene matches: 8. CDR3 DNA sequence: TGTGCCACAACTAGCGGGGGGATAGGGTACGAGCAGTACTTC. Its protein is CATTSGGIGYEQYF.

The chain combines TRBV5-1 with TRBJ2-1; TRBD1 matches at 11 bases. Trimming took 4 bases from V and 7 from J; bases not matched to a gene: 10. CDR1 SGHRS and CDR2 YFSETQ come from the germline V gene. CDR3 length equals 16 residues. The CDR3 DNA sequence: TGCGCCAGCAGCGACGCAGGACAGGGGGCCTGGAATGAGCAGTTCTTC. Protein: CASSDAGQGAWNEQFF.

The gene calls are TRBV9 and TRBJ2-5, with TRBD2 matching 13 bases. The CDR3 totals 16 residues. Germline lookup yields CDR1 SGDLS and CDR2 YYNGEE. The V and J ends lost 3 bases and 2 bases, in that order; junction bases with no gene match: 4. The CDR3 protein is CASSARTSGGQETQYF. DNA of the CDR3: TGTGCCAGCAGCGCCCGGACTAGCGGGGGACAAGAGACCCAGTACTTC.

This clone was counted only a few times. The rearrangement joins TRBV4-3 to TRBJ1-1; 8 bases line up with TRBD1. This CDR3 region has 14 residues. CDR1 and CDR2 (germline): LGHNA, YSLEER. Trimming cost V 4 bases and J 3 bases; bases outside gene matches: 4. Here the CDR3 DNA reads TGCGCCAGCAGCCTTATGACAGGGGACACTGAAGCTTTCTTT. Its protein product is CASSLMTGDTEAFF.

This clone occurred a few times. V is TRBV7-9 and J is TRBJ1-1, with D uncertain. The CDR3 sequence is 14 residues long. Germline V gene lookup returns CDR1 SEHNR and CDR2 FQNEAQ (reference sequence). V was shortened by 2 bases and J by 0 bases, with 7 bases between the two germline ends. Here the CDR3 reads CASSLRLMNTEAFF. CDR3 DNA: TGTGCCAGCAGCTTACGCCTGATGAACACTGAAGCTTTCTTT.

This clone was detected only a few times. The chain has TRBV29-1 and TRBJ2-1, with 11 nucleotides matching TRBD2. V was pared by 7 bases and J by 7 bases, with 12 bases of the junction left unmatched. The CDR3 extends over 15 amino acids. From germline, CDR1 is SQVTM and CDR2 ANQGSEA. CDR3 in amino acids: CSAQATSGALNEQFF. The CDR3 coding sequence is TGCAGCGCTCAAGCGACTAGCGGGGCTTTAAATGAGCAGTTCTTC.

This clone was seen only a few times. V is TRBV30 and J is TRBJ2-1, with TRBD2 matching 14 bases. The CDR3 runs 13 residues. CDR1 is GTSNPN, CDR2 SVGIG, per germline (reference sequence). The CDR3 DNA follows: TGTGCGCTGACTAGCGGGGGGGACTCTCAGCAGTTCTTC. Its protein product is CALTSGGDSQQFF. Supplemented by reference TRBV30 and TRBJ2-1, the full variable domain reads SQTIHQWPATLVQPVGSPLSLECTVEGTSNPNLYWYRQAAGRGLQLLFYSVGIGQISSEVPQNLSASRPQDRQFILSSKKLLLSDSGFYLCALTSGGDSQQFFGPGTRLTVL.

This rearrangement joins TRBV14 to TRBJ2-7; 8 nucleotides match TRBD1. J was trimmed by 2 bases and V by 4 bases; bases with no gene match: 4. This CDR3 spans 14 amino acids. Germline V gives CDR1 SGHDN, CDR2 FVKESK. CDR3 region: CASSRLGQAYEQYF. CDR3 nucleotide sequence: TGTGCCAGCAGCCGACTGGGACAGGCCTACGAGCAGTACTTC.

The V gene is TRBV10-3, the J gene TRBJ1-2; no definite D call. This CDR3 contains 13 residues. CDR1 is ENHRY, CDR2 SYGVKD, per germline. Trimming stripped 7 bases from V and 4 bases from J, with 13 bases between. The CDR3 DNA is TGTGCCATCAATGAAGGGCCTGGCTATGGCTACACCTTC. Protein sequence: CAINEGPGYGYTF.

The J gene is TRBJ1-4, the V gene TRBV6-5; 7 bases fit TRBD1. V lost 6 bases, J lost 4 bases, and 5 bases stayed unmatched. CDR1 and CDR2 (germline): MNHEY, SVGAGI. The CDR3 runs 14 residues. In DNA, the CDR3 is TGTGCCAGCAGGCAAGGGACAGATAATGAAAAACTGTTTTTT. Residues: CASRQGTDNEKLFF.

In this sample, this clone turned up a few times. The chain joins TRBV2 to TRBJ1-1; D unresolved. Germline V CDR1 and CDR2: SNHLY, FYNNEI. This CDR3 comprises 12 residues. Between the trimmed V and J ends, which lost 2 bases and 1 base, there was a span of 2 bases. DNA for the CDR3: TGTGCCAGCAGTGAACAGAACACTGAAGCTTTCTTT. It encodes CASSEQNTEAFF.

V usage is TRBV28 and J usage is TRBJ2-3; 9 bases map to TRBD1. This CDR3 has 13 residues. Germline CDR1 is MDHEN and CDR2 is SYDVKM. V gave up 11 bases and J gave up 0 bases; unmatched junction bases: 3. The chain's CDR3 is CASTGGSTDTQYF. CDR3 DNA sequence: TGTGCCTCGACAGGGGGAAGCACAGATACGCAGTATTTT.

The gene calls are TRBV10-3 and TRBJ2-7; 9 nucleotides match TRBD2. The CDR3 runs to 14 residues. The V and J ends lost 8 bases and 7 bases, in that order; junction bases with no gene match: 12. Germline CDR1 ENHRY, CDR2 SYGVKD. CDR3 DNA: TGTGCCATCGGTAAAGCGGGGGGCCCGTGGGAGCAGTACTTC. Protein: CAIGKAGGPWEQYF.